This T cell receptor beta chain comes out of a study of beta chain features in type 1 diabetes. CDR3 size: 19 residues. The ends were cut back, 5 bases at V and 3 bases at J, with 26 bases in the middle. Germline CDR1 is SEHNR and CDR2 is FQNEAQ (reference sequence). Expressed TCRB transcripts were sequenced because the entire RNA isolate underwent reverse transcription. The repertoire was sequenced with immunoSEQ multiplex PCR; TCRdb's copy has only in-frame clones and lacks some. Altogether 500,000 to 800,000 clones are present, 9.5% to 15% being singletons, with the ten largest covering roughly 0.12%. Study-wide results and limits: Shortening of TCRB CDR3s, moderate but significant, appeared in all four CD4+ subsets of Type 1 diabetes patients.

This clone showed up just a few times. No antigen is known for it. The chain is built from TRBV7-9 and TRBJ2-1, with TRBD1 as a possible D gene (5 bases). The origin of this receptor is a young man with type 1 diabetes. Input material: naive CD4+ T cells from blood. The CDR3 DNA sequence: TGTGCCAGCAGCCCCCGGTTGGGGCGTACGGCTCAGATCTACAATGAGCAGTTCTTC. Encoded protein: CASSPRLGRTAQIYNEQFF.